What follows describes a single T cell receptor (beta chain). Antigen: not known. This specimen comes from a study of T cell responses to AZD1222 COVID-19 vaccine. The V end lost 3 bases, the J end lost 5 bases, and 20 bases lay between the germline ends. The germline CDR1 and CDR2 sequences are MDHEN and SYDVKM. The CDR3 is 17 residues long. Broader study findings: In all cases, repertoires were sampled only after the peak T cell response. The study reported that nearly half of spike-specific TCRs target unmutated variant regions.

This table comes from immunoSEQ multiplex PCR, and its TCRdb copy is limited to in-frame clones, with some not included. The profile shows about 140,000 clones, roughly 89% of them singletons. The specimen comprised peripheral blood, sampled on day 0 of AZD1222 vaccination. This TCR derives from an adult in good health. This rearrangement joins TRBV28 to TRBJ1-5; a possible D gene is TRBD1 (5 bases). CDR3 DNA sequence: TGTGCCAGCAGTTTCTCTGAGGGGCTCAGAAAGGATCAGCCCCAGCATTTT. Translating gives CASSFSEGLRKDQPQHF. Supplemented by reference TRBV28 and TRBJ1-5, the full variable domain reads DVKVTQSSRYLVKRTGEKVFLECVQDMDHENMFWYRQDPGLGLRLIYFSYDVKMKEKGDIPEGYSVSREKKERFSLILESASTNQTSMYLCASSFSEGLRKDQPQHFGDGTRLSIL.